A selection of T cell receptor beta chains follows, all from one sample in a study of T cells in Graves' hyperthyroidism and ophthalmopathy. TCRdb redid the calling of the multiplex PCR reads with MiXCR, one entry per CDR3 protein. The sample has hundreds of thousands of distinct CDR3 sequences, 15% to 20% seen once. The sample taken for sequencing was blood. The receptors shown here come from a woman aged 18-35 years with Graves' ophthalmopathy. CDR3s include the opening cysteine and the closing phenylalanine or tryptophan. D genes are given only for firm matches. Size is stated for part of the rows, as once, few or many counts, or as a class when the clone is expanded.

abundance	v_gene	d_gene	j_gene	len	CDR3aa	CDR3nt
few	TRBV30	-	TRBJ1-2	14	CAWTGLVSNYGYTF	TGTGCCTGGACAGGGCTAGTGTCTAACTATGGCTACACCTTC
-	TRBV9	-	TRBJ2-5	16	CASSVNGRGRQETQYF	TGTGCCAGCAGCGTAAATGGAAGGGGCCGGCAAGAGACCCAGTACTTC
many	TRBV2	TRBD2	TRBJ2-7	15	CAKGLAGDRRDEQYF	TGTGCCAAAGGACTAGCGGGAGACCGTAGGGACGAGCAGTACTTC
many	TRBV28	TRBD1	TRBJ2-5	14	CASTWTGGEETQYF	TGTGCCAGCACCTGGACAGGGGGGGAAGAGACCCAGTACTTC
few	TRBV5-6	TRBD1	TRBJ2-1	15	CASTLGTGGEYEQLF	TGTGCCAGCACCTTGGGGACAGGGGGCGAATATGAGCAGCTCTTC
many	TRBV20-1	-	TRBJ1-1	12	CSARQGKTEAFF	TGCAGTGCTAGGCAGGGTAAGACTGAAGCTTTCTTT
many	TRBV28	TRBD1	TRBJ1-2	16	CASSSTPRGGSYGYTF	TGTGCCAGCAGTTCTACGCCCAGGGGGGGCAGCTATGGCTACACCTTC
many	TRBV9	TRBD1	TRBJ2-1	15	CASSVAGQGYNEQFF	TGTGCCAGCAGCGTAGCGGGACAGGGCTACAATGAGCAGTTCTTC
many	TRBV11-1	-	TRBJ2-3	13	CASSPEPADTQYF	TGTGCCAGCAGCCCCGAACCGGCAGATACGCAGTATTTT
-	TRBV11-1	TRBD2	TRBJ2-1	15	CASSPKGLAGNEQFF	TGTGCCAGCAGTCCGAAGGGACTAGCAGGCAATGAGCAGTTCTTC
few	TRBV19	-	TRBJ2-3	13	CASSSRPGDTQYF	TGTGCCAGTAGTTCCCGGCCCGGGGATACGCAGTATTTT
many	TRBV27	TRBD1	TRBJ1-2	15	CASSPGQGTNYGYTF	TGTGCCAGCAGTCCGGGACAGGGGACGAACTATGGCTACACCTTC
-	TRBV9	-	TRBJ2-5	15	CASSVAGTRSETQYF	TGTGCCAGCAGCGTCGCCGGGACCCGTTCAGAGACCCAGTACTTC
many	TRBV3-1	-	TRBJ2-5	15	CASSQGTVTQETQYF	TGTGCCAGCAGCCAAGGGACAGTGACCCAAGAGACCCAGTACTTC
many	TRBV7-9	-	TRBJ1-1	14	CASSLEGPGAEAFF	TGTGCCAGCAGCTTGGAAGGTCCGGGGGCCGAAGCTTTCTTT
many	TRBV7-9	TRBD1	TRBJ1-2	14	CASRPYQGADGYTF	TGTGCCAGCAGGCCTTATCAGGGGGCTGATGGCTACACCTTC
many	TRBV25-1	TRBD1	TRBJ2-5	18	CASSQRTGGAGRQETQYF	TGTGCCAGCAGCCAACGGACAGGGGGCGCTGGGAGGCAAGAGACCCAGTACTTC
-	TRBV27	-	TRBJ2-3	14	CANSLDWGTDTQYF	TGTGCCAACAGTTTAGATTGGGGCACAGATACGCAGTATTTT
many	TRBV7-9	-	TRBJ1-2	12	CASKEDRDGYTF	TGTGCCAGCAAGGAAGACCGCGATGGCTACACCTTC
-	TRBV6-9	TRBD2	TRBJ2-1	17	CASSYWGGGLAGTEQFF	TGTGCCAGCAGTTACTGGGGAGGCGGACTAGCGGGAACTGAGCAGTTCTTC
many	TRBV20-1	TRBD2	TRBJ2-7	13	CSAWGGDSYEQYF	TGCAGTGCTTGGGGGGGGGACTCCTACGAGCAGTACTTC
many	TRBV28	-	TRBJ1-5	13	CASRSHPNQPQHF	TGTGCCAGCAGGAGTCATCCCAATCAGCCCCAGCATTTT
many	TRBV5-1	-	TRBJ2-2	15	CASKGQPQAAGELFF	TGCGCCAGCAAAGGACAGCCTCAAGCGGCCGGGGAGCTGTTTTTT
few	TRBV9	TRBD2	TRBJ2-2	17	CASSVQSGGLNTGELFF	TGTGCCAGCAGCGTACAAAGCGGGGGCCTGAACACCGGGGAGCTGTTTTTT
many	TRBV18	-	TRBJ2-1	16	CASSHRRGPSYNEQFF	TGTGCCAGCTCACACCGCCGGGGACCCTCCTACAATGAGCAGTTCTTC
many	TRBV18	TRBD1	TRBJ2-7	14	CASSPGTGDAEQYF	TGTGCCAGCTCACCGGGGACAGGGGATGCCGAGCAGTACTTC
-	TRBV28	-	TRBJ2-4	11	CASSSARGEYF	TGTGCCAGCAGTTCGGCGAGGGGGGAGTACTTC
many	TRBV5-1	TRBD1	TRBJ1-1	16	CASSFYRQGLNTEAFF	TGCGCCAGCAGCTTTTACCGACAGGGCTTGAACACTGAAGCTTTCTTT
few	TRBV19	TRBD2	TRBJ2-7	15	CASSMGLAGGYEQYF	TGTGCCAGTAGTATGGGACTAGCGGGAGGATACGAGCAGTACTTC
many	TRBV5-1	-	TRBJ2-3	14	CASKSGSSTDTQYF	TGCGCCAGCAAAAGCGGGTCTAGCACAGATACGCAGTATTTT
many	TRBV7-9	-	TRBJ1-1	16	CASSPRPDPKNTEAFF	TGTGCCAGCAGCCCCCGTCCGGACCCGAAGAACACTGAAGCTTTCTTT
many	TRBV28	-	TRBJ2-7	12	CASCFGTYEQYF	TGTGCCAGCTGTTTTGGTACCTACGAGCAGTACTTC
many	TRBV30	-	TRBJ2-4	15	CAWSVIVQGKNIQYF	TGTGCCTGGAGTGTTATAGTACAGGGAAAAAACATTCAGTACTTC
many	TRBV7-2	-	TRBJ2-1	15	CASSLADSSYNEQFF	TGTGCCAGCAGCTTAGCGGATAGCTCCTACAATGAGCAGTTCTTC
many	TRBV6-5	-	TRBJ1-2	15	CASSYSGLGDYGYTF	TGTGCCAGCAGTTACTCGGGCCTGGGGGACTATGGCTACACCTTC
few	TRBV24-1	TRBD1	TRBJ2-2	19	CATSDPGIVDRGVTGELFF	TGTGCCACCAGTGATCCCGGGATCGTGGACAGGGGGGTCACCGGGGAGCTGTTTTTT
many	TRBV7-9	TRBD2	TRBJ2-5	18	CASSLLVAGGRFQETQYF	TGTGCCAGCAGCTTACTTGTAGCGGGGGGCCGGTTCCAAGAGACCCAGTACTTC
many	TRBV12-3/TRBV12-4	TRBD2	TRBJ2-7	15	CASSLGGLAVYEQYF	TGTGCCAGCAGTTTAGGAGGACTAGCGGTCTACGAGCAGTACTTC
many	TRBV6-6	TRBD2	TRBJ2-3	15	CASSYTSGSTDTQYF	TGTGCCAGCAGTTACACTAGCGGTAGCACAGATACGCAGTATTTT
many	TRBV20-1	-	TRBJ2-1	11	CSAGGRYEQFF	TGCAGTGCTGGGGGGCGGTATGAGCAGTTCTTC
-	TRBV13	-	TRBJ1-1	16	CASPPGSIRMNTEAFF	TGTGCCAGCCCCCCCGGCTCAATCCGAATGAACACTGAAGCTTTCTTT
-	TRBV3-1	TRBD2	TRBJ2-5	17	CASSDIGTSGGQETQYF	TGTGCCAGCAGCGATATCGGGACTAGCGGGGGACAAGAGACCCAGTACTTC
many	TRBV10-3	TRBD2	TRBJ2-7	16	CAISESGTSGIYEQYF	TGTGCCATCAGTGAGTCAGGGACTAGCGGAATCTACGAGCAGTACTTC
many	TRBV19	TRBD1	TRBJ2-1	17	CASRGPYTGDFYNEQFF	TGTGCCAGTAGAGGCCCTTACACAGGGGATTTCTACAATGAGCAGTTCTTC
-	TRBV7-6	-	TRBJ2-7	13	CASSLGSFYEQYF	TGTGCCAGCAGCTTAGGGTCCTTCTACGAGCAGTACTTC
-	TRBV15	-	TRBJ2-2	13	CATRPGSTGELFF	TGTGCCACCAGGCCGGGGAGCACCGGGGAGCTGTTTTTT
few	TRBV28	-	TRBJ1-5	13	CASSLGDIQPQHF	TGTGCCAGCAGCTTGGGGGACATTCAGCCCCAGCATTTT
many	TRBV11-2	-	TRBJ1-4	15	CASSPEGASSEKLFF	TGTGCCAGCAGCCCAGAAGGGGCCTCTAGTGAAAAACTGTTTTTT
few	TRBV5-1	TRBD1	TRBJ1-1	15	CASSLTRTGNTEAFF	TGCGCCAGCAGCTTAACACGGACAGGGAACACTGAAGCTTTCTTT
-	TRBV6-1	-	TRBJ2-3	14	CASSTTQAGDTQYF	TGTGCCAGCAGTACGACCCAAGCAGGGGATACGCAGTATTTT
-	TRBV28	TRBD1	TRBJ1-4	15	CASSRPTGVNEKLLF	TGTGCCAGCAGCCGCCCAACAGGGGTTAATGAAAAACTGCTTTTT
few	TRBV13	-	TRBJ2-1	15	CASSLTPDSYNEQFF	TGTGCCAGCAGCCTTACCCCGGACAGCTACAATGAGCAGTTCTTC